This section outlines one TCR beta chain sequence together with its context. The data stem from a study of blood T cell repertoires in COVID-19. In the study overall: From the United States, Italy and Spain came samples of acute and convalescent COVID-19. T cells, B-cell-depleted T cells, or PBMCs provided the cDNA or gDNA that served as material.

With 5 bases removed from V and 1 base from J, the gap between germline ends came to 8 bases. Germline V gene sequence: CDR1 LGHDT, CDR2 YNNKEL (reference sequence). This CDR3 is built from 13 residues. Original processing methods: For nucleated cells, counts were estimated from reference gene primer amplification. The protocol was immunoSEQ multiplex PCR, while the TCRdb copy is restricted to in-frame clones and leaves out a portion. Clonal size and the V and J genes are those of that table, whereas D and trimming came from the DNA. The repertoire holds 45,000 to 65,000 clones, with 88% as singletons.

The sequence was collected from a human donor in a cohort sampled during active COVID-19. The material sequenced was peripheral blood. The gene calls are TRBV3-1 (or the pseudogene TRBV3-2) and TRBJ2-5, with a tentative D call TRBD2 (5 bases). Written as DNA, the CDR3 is TGTGCCAGCAGCGTGAGGGCCCAAGAGACCCAGTACTTC. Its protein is CASSVRAQETQYF.